This T cell receptor beta chain was obtained from a study of blood T cells in healthy people across ages. Study findings and constraints: The long-lived group displayed more naive CD4+ cells, plus higher diversity, than the aged donors did.

This clonotype was detected a few times. The antigen remains undetermined. The trim removed 5 bases at V and 10 bases at J, leaving 13 bases unmatched. The CDR3 has 14 amino acids. The germline V gene has CDR1 MNHEY and CDR2 SVGAGI. Primed by a sample-barcoded 5' primer and a J-beta primer mix, a second PCR proceeded for about 6 to 12 cycles. One entry per CDR3 protein results from TCRdb running MiXCR on the 5' RACE reads. This table has 900,000 to 950,000 distinct CDR3 sequences, almost 30% appearing once. This sample also appeared in a second study, on T cells of mothers and their children. According to that study: Samples came from a few healthy Caucasian mothers and their six children. For cDNA synthesis, the complete extracted RNA was used (about 1.6 ug per 15 ul). Over 8 million reads per mother and approximately 3.2 million per child were obtained.

The receptor was derived from a woman aged 40 to 50 in good health. The sequenced material came from blood. J is TRBJ1-1 and V is TRBV6-5; 7 positions match TRBD1. CDR3: CASSTRQGPTPAFF. In DNA, the CDR3 is TGTGCCAGCAGTACCCGACAGGGCCCCACCCCAGCTTTCTTT.